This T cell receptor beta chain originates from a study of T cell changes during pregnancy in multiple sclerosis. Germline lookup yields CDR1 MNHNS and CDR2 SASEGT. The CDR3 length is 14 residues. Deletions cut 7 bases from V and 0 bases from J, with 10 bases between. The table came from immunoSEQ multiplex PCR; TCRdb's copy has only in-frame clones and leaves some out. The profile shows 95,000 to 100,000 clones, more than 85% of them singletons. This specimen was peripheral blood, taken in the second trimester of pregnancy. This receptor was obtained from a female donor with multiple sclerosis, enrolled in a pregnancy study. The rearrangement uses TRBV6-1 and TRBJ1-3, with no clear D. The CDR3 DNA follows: TGTGCCAGCATTCTTCAGATCTCTGGAAACACCATATATTTT. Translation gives CASILQISGNTIYF.